Listed here are 2 T cell receptor beta chains from one sample, sequenced in a study of control samples from healthy donors and cancer patients (dated by TCRdb to 2020 to 2021). Receptor libraries were prepared by the immunoSEQ multiplex PCR assay. TCRdb provides this immuneACCESS table in a form limited to in-frame rearrangements. Some clones are lacking; in checked studies, under half of them reflect an unresolved V gene, and why the rest are absent is not known. This sample lists roughly 130,000 clones; 91% were detected once. The ten largest clones capture 8.5% to 10% of the sample. The sequencing input was blood. These receptor sequences come from a young man in good health.

This chain joins TRBV6-5 and TRBJ1-1; 8 nucleotides agree with TRBD1. With 6 bases clipped from V and 6 bases from J, the junction kept 9 bases outside the gene matches. The CDR3 has 14 residues. Germline-derived CDR1 and CDR2 are MNHEY and SVGAGI. For the CDR3, the DNA is TGTGCCAGCAGCGGGGGACAGGCGTGGGCTGAAGCTTTCTTT. It encodes CASSGGQAWAEAFF.

The chain couples TRBV10-3 to TRBJ2-2; tentatively, D is TRBD2 (5 bases). Germline CDR1 reads ENHRY; CDR2 reads SYGVKD. The V end was cut by 0 bases, the J end by 8 bases, with 10 bases between. The CDR3 has 14 residues. The CDR3 DNA is TGTGCCATCAGTGAGTCAGGGAGAAGTGGGGAGCTGTTTTTT. Protein product: CAISESGRSGELFF.